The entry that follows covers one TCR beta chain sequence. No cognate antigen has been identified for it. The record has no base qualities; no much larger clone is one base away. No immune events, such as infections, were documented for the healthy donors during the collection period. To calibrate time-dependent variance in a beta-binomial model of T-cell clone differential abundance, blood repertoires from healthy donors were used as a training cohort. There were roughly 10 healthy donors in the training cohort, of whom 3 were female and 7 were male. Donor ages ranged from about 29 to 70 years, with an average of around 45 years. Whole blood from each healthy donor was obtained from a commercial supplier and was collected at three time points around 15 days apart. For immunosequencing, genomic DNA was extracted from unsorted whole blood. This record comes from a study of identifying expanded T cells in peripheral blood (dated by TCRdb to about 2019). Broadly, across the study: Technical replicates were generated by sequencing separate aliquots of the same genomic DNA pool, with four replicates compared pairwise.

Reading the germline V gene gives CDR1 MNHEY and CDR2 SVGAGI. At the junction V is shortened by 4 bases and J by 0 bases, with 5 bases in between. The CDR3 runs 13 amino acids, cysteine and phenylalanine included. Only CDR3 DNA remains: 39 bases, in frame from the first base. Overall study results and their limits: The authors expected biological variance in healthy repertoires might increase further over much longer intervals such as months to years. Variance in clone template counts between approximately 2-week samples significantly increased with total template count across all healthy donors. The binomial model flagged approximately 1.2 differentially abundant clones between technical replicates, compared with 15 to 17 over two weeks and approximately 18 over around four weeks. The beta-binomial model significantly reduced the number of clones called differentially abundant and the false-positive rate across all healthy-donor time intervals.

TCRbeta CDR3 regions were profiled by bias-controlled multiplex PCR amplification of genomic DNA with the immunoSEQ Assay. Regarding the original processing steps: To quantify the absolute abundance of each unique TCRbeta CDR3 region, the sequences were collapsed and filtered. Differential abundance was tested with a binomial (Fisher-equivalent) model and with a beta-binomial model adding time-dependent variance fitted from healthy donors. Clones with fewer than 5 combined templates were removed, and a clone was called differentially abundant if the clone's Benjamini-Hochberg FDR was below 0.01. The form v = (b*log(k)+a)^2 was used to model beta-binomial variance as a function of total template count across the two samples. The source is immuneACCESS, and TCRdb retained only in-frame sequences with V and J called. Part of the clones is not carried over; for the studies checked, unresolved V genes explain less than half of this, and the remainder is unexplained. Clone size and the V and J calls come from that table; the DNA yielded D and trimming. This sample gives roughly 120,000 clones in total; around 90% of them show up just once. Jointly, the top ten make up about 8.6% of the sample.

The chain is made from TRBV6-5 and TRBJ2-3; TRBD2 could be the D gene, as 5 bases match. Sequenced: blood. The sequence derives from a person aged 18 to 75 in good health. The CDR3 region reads CASSWRSTDTQYF. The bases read TGTGCCAGCAGTTGGAGGAGCACAGATACGCAGTATTTT.